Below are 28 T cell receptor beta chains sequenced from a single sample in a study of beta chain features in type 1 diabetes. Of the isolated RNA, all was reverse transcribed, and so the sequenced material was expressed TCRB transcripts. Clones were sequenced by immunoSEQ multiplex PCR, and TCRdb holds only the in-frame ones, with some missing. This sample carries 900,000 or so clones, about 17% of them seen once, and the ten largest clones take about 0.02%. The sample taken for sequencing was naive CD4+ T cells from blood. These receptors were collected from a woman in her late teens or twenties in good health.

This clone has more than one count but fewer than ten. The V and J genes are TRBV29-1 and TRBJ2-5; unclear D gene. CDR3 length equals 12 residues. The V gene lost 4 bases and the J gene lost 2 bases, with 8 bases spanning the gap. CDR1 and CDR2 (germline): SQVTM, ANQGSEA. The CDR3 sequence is CSVVLVQETQYF. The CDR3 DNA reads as TGCAGCGTTGTGCTCGTACAAGAGACCCAGTACTTC.

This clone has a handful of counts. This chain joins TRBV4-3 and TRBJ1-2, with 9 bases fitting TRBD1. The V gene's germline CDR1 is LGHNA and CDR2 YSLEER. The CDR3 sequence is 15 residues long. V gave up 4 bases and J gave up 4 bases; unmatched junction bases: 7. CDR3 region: CASSPAHRGPYGYTF. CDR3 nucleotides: TGCGCCAGCAGCCCAGCCCACAGGGGGCCCTATGGCTACACCTTC.

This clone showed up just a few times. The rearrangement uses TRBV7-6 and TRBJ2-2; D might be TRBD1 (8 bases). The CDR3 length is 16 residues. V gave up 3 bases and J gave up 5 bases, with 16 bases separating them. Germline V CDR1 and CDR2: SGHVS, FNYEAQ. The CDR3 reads CASSFIGQGLTGELFF. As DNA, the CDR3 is TGTGCCAGCAGCTTTATCGGACAGGGACTAACCGGGGAGCTGTTTTTT.

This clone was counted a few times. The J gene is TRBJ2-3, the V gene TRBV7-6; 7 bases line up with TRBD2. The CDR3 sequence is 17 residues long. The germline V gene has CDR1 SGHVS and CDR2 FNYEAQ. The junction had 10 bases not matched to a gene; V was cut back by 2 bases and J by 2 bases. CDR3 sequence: CASSLSGASGTTDTQYF. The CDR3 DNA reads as TGTGCCAGCAGCTTATCCGGGGCTAGCGGAACCACAGATACGCAGTATTTT.

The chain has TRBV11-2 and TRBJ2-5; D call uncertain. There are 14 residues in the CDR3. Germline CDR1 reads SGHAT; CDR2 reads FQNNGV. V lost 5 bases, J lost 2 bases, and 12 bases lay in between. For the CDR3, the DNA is TGTGCCAGCAGCCCCCCCGGGCCTCAAGAGACCCAGTACTTC. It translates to CASSPPGPQETQYF.

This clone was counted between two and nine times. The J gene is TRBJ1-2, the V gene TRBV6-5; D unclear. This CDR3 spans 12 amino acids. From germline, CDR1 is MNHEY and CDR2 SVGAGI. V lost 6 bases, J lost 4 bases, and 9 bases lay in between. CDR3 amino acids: CASSRELYGYTF. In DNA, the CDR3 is TGTGCCAGCAGCCGGGAACTCTATGGCTACACCTTC.

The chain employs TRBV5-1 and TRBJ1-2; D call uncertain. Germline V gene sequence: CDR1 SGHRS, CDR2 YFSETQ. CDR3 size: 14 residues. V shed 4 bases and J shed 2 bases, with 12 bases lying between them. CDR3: CASSLAGANYGYTF. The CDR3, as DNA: TGCGCCAGCAGCCTTGCAGGAGCCAACTATGGCTACACCTTC.

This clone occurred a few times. CDR3 nucleotide sequence: TGTGCCAGCAGCAGCAGACTAGCGGGAGCTTCGAGTCCCGGGGAGCTGTTTTTT. Its protein is CASSSRLAGASSPGELFF. The rearrangement joins TRBV7-3 to TRBJ2-2, with 12 positions matching TRBD2. Per germline, CDR1 SGHTA and CDR2 FQGTGA. The CDR3 is made up of 18 amino acids. V gave up 5 bases and J gave up 6 bases; unmatched junction bases: 13.

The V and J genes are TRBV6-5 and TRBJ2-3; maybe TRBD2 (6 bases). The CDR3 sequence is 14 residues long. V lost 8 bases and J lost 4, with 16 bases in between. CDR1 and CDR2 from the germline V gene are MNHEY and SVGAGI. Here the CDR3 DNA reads TGTGCCAGCGGGCTAAATTGGGGGGCAGATACGCAGTATTTT. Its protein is CASGLNWGADTQYF.

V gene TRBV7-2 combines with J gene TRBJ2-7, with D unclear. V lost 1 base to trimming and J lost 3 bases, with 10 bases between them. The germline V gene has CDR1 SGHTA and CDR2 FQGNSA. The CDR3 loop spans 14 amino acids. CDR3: CASSLGWLGYEQYF. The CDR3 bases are TGTGCCAGCAGCTTAGGTTGGCTGGGCTACGAGCAGTACTTC.

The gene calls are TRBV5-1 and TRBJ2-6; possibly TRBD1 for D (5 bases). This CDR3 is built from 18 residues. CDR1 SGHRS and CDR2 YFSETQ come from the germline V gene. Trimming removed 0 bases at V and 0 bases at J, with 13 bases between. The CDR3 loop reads CASSLEAGFRSGANVLTF. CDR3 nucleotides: TGCGCCAGCAGCTTGGAGGCAGGGTTCCGCTCTGGGGCCAACGTCCTGACTTTC.

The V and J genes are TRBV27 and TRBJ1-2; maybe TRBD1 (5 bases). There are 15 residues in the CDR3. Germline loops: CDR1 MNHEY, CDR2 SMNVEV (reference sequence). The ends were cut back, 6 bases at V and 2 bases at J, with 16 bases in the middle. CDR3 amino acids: CASRKTQGGNYGYTF. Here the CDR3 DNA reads TGTGCCAGCAGAAAGACGCAGGGCGGCAACTATGGCTACACCTTC.

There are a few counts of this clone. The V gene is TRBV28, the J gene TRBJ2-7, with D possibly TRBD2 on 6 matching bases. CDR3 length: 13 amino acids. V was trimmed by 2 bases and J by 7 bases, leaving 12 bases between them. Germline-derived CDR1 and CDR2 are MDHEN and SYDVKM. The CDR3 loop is CASSLTGRGEQYF. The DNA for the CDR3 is TGTGCCAGCAGTTTAACAGGTCGGGGGGAGCAGTACTTC.

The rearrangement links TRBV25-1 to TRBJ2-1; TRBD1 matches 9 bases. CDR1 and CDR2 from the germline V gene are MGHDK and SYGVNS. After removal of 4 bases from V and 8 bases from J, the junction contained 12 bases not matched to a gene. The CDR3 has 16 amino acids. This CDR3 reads CASSGDHGTGSDEQFF. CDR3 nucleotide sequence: TGTGCCAGCAGTGGGGACCACGGGACAGGGAGCGATGAGCAGTTCTTC.

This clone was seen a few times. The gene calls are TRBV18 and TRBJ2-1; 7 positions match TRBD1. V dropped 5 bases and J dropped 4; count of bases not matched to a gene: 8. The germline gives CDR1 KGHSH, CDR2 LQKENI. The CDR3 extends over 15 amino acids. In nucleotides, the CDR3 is TGTGCCAGCTCAAACACGGGACAGACGTACAATGAGCAGTTCTTC. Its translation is CASSNTGQTYNEQFF.

The CDR3 DNA reads as TGTGCCAGCGGGACAGGTCTAAACTATGGCTACACCTTC. It is translated as CASGTGLNYGYTF. The rearrangement links TRBV2 to TRBJ1-2; 8 bases are shared with TRBD1. J lost 2 bases, V lost 8 bases, and 4 bases had no gene match. Germline assignment: CDR1 SNHLY and CDR2 FYNNEI. This CDR3 region has 13 residues.

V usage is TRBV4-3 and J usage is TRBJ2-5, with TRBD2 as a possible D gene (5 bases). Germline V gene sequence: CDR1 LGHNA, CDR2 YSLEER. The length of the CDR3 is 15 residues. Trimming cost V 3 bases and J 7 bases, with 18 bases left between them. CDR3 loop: CASSQGPGSHRTQYF. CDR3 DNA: TGCGCCAGCAGCCAGGGTCCGGGATCTCATCGGACCCAGTACTTC.

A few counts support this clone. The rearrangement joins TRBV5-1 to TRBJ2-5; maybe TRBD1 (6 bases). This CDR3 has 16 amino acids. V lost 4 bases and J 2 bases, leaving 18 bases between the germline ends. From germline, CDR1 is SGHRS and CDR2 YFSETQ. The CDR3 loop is CASSIGNTGLQETQYF. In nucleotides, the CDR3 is TGCGCCAGCAGCATAGGTAACACAGGGCTACAAGAGACCCAGTACTTC. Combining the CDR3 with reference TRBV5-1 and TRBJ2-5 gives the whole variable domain KAGVTQTPRYLIKTRGQQVTLSCSPISGHRSVSWYQQTPGQGLQFLFEYFSETQRNKGNFPGRFSGRQFSNSRSEMNVSTLELGDSALYLCASSIGNTGLQETQYFGPGTRLLVL.

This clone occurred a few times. As DNA, the CDR3 is TGTGCCAGCAGCCCGGGGACTAGCGGGGAACATTACAATGAGCAGTTCTTC. Translation: CASSPGTSGEHYNEQFF. The J gene is TRBJ2-1, the V gene TRBV11-1; 13 bases fit TRBD2. The CDR3 has 17 amino acids. Trimming cost V 5 bases and J 4 bases; bases outside gene matches: 8. The V gene's germline CDR1 is SGHAT and CDR2 FQDESV (reference sequence).

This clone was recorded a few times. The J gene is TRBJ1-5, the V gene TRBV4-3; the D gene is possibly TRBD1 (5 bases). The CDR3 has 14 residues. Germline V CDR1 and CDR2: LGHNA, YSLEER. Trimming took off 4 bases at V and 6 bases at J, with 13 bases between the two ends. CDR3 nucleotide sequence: TGCGCCAGCAGCCGGACGGGAACAGGTCAGCCCCAGCATTTT. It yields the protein CASSRTGTGQPQHF.

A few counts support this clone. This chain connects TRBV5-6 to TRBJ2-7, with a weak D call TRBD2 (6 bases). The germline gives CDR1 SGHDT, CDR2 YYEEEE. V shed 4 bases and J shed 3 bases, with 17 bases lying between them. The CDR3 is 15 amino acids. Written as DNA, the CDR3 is TGTGCCAGCAGCCCTCGGGGGTCTCCATTCTACGAGCAGTACTTC. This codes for CASSPRGSPFYEQYF.

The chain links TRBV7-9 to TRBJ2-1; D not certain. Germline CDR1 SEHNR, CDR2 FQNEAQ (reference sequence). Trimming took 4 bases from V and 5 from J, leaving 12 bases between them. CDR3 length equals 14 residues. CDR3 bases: TGTGCCAGCAGCTCCTCCCCGGGCGACAATGAGCAGTTCTTC. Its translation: CASSSSPGDNEQFF.

The CDR3, as DNA: TGTGCCAGCAGCGTAGGGGGAGACGTTCGTGCAGATACGCAGTATTTT. Its protein product is CASSVGGDVRADTQYF. This sequence joins TRBV9 and TRBJ2-3; a weak D match, TRBD2 (5 bases). V was pared by 0 bases and J by 4 bases, with 15 bases between. Per the germline V gene, CDR1 is SGDLS and CDR2 is YYNGEE. The CDR3 runs to 16 residues.

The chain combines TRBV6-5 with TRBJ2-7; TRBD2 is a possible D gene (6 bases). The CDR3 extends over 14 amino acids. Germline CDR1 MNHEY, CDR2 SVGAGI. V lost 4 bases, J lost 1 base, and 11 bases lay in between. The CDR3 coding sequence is TGTGCCAGCAGTTGGCGAGGAGGGTCCTACGAGCAGTACTTC. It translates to CASSWRGGSYEQYF.

DNA for the CDR3: TGTGCCAGCTCACCACCGTCAGCCCGTGAAGCTTTCTTT. Its protein product is CASSPPSAREAFF. The rearrangement links TRBV18 to TRBJ1-1; D is unclear. The CDR3 has 13 residues. Germline V gives CDR1 KGHSH, CDR2 LQKENI. The V and J ends lost 0 bases and 7 bases respectively, with 9 bases between them.

CDR3 protein: CSARGTKDSYF. CDR3 nucleotides: TGCAGTGCTAGGGGGACCAAAGATTCGTACTTC. This rearrangement joins TRBV20-1 to TRBJ2-7; the D gene could be TRBD1 or TRBD2 (5 bases each). Germline CDR1 and CDR2: DFQATT and SNEGSKA (reference sequence). Deletions cut 3 bases from V and 12 bases from J, with 15 bases between. The CDR3 extends over 11 amino acids.

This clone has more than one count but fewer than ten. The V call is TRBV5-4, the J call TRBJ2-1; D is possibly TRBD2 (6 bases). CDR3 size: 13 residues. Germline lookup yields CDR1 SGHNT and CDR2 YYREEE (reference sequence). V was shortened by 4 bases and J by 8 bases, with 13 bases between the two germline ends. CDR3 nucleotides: TGTGCCAGCAGCCAGACTAGTTCCGATGAGCAGTTCTTC. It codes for CASSQTSSDEQFF.

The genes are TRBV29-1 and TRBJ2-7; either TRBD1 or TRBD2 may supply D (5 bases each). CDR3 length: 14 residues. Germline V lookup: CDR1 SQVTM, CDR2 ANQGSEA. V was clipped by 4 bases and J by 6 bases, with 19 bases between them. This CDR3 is CSVAGDGTGFEQYF. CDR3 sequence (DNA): TGCAGCGTTGCCGGGGACGGCACGGGGTTCGAGCAGTACTTC.